These T cell receptor beta chains were read from a single sample in a study of shared T cell receptors in the human thymus. Clones were sequenced by immunoSEQ multiplex PCR, and TCRdb holds only the in-frame ones, with some missing. The sample holds about 660,000 clones; roughly 86% are singletons and the top ten take roughly 0.0094%. Another study also made use of these data, one on human thymus T cells.

Input material: thymocytes. The receptors were gathered from a boy in the first two years of life with a congenital heart defect. CDR3s include the opening cysteine and the closing phenylalanine or tryptophan. The order of the fields is J gene, D gene, V gene, clone size, CDR3 DNA, CDR3 protein. D genes are given only for firm matches. Clone size appears in some rows only: once, few, many, or a class for an expanded clone.

TRBJ2-1 - TRBV12-5 - TGTGCTAGTGGTTTGGCCCAACCTCGGGTAGCGGAGTACAGTGAGCAGTTCTTC CASGLAQPRVAEYSEQFF
TRBJ2-7 - TRBV7-9 - TGTGCCAGCAGCTTATCCCAACTAGTAACCTACGAGCAGTACTTC CASSLSQLVTYEQYF
TRBJ1-2 - TRBV9 - TGTGCCAGCAGCGCCCAGGGAAACGGCTACACCTTC CASSAQGNGYTF
TRBJ1-1 - TRBV28 - TGTGCCAGCAGGGAAACAGGAACACCGAACACTGAAGCTTTCTTT CASRETGTPNTEAFF
TRBJ2-7 TRBD2 TRBV27 few TGTGCCAGCAGTCAACGACCCGGGACTAGCGGGGGAATTCCCTTTTTTTACGAGCAGTACTTC CASSQRPGTSGGIPFFYEQYF
TRBJ2-7 TRBD2 TRBV7-9 - TGTGCCAGCAGCGCCAGCTGGACTAGCGACGAGGGGGAGCAGTACTTC CASSASWTSDEGEQYF
TRBJ1-4 - TRBV6-1 - TGTGCCAGCAGGGAGACAGCCGTCAATGAAAAACTGTTTTTT CASRETAVNEKLFF
TRBJ2-1 TRBD2 TRBV28 - TGTGCCAGCAGTCCCGGGACTAGCGGGAGTTGGACGAGCTCCTACAATGAGCAGTTCTTC CASSPGTSGSWTSSYNEQFF
TRBJ1-1 - TRBV7-3 - TGTGCCAGCAGCTTAAATGGGGGGACGGACACTGAAGCTTTCTTT CASSLNGGTDTEAFF
TRBJ2-5 TRBD2 TRBV7-2 once TGTGCCAGCAGCTTACCCAGCGGGAGGCCCCGGGGGGAGACCCAGTACTTC CASSLPSGRPRGETQYF
TRBJ2-3 - TRBV25-1 - TGTGCCAGCAGTGCACTTACCGTGAGGGGCACAGATACGCAGTATTTT CASSALTVRGTDTQYF
TRBJ2-7 - TRBV14 - TGTGCCAGCAGCCAAGTGGTCAGTTCCTACGAGCAGTACTTC CASSQVVSSYEQYF
TRBJ2-2 - TRBV30 - TGTGCCTGGGTCTCAGCGAACACCGGGGAGCTGTTTTTT CAWVSANTGELFF
TRBJ1-6 - TRBV19 few TGTGCCAGTAGTAGTTTCGATTCACCCCTCCACTTT CASSSFDSPLHF
TRBJ1-2 - TRBV11-2 - TGTGCCAGCAGCATTCACACAGGGAATCGGGATACGGGCTACACCTTC CASSIHTGNRDTGYTF
TRBJ1-1 - TRBV14 - TGTGCCAGCAGCCAAGTTCAGGGGTCGTGGGGGAACACTGAAGCTTTCTTT CASSQVQGSWGNTEAFF
TRBJ1-6 TRBD1 TRBV4-2 - TGTGCCAGCAGCCAAGATTCAGGGGGAACGTCTCCACCCCTCCACTTT CASSQDSGGTSPPLHF
TRBJ2-1 TRBD1 TRBV30 - TGTGCCTGGGGTGACAGGGCAGAGATCCTCAATGAGCAGTTCTTC CAWGDRAEILNEQFF
TRBJ1-5 TRBD1 TRBV12-5 - TGTGCTAGTGGTTTGTTGTCCCGGGACAGGGACAATCAGCCCCAGCATTTT CASGLLSRDRDNQPQHF
TRBJ2-7 TRBD2 TRBV10-3 - TGTGCCATCAGTGCCCGGGGGACTAGCGGGACCTCCTTCCACGAGCAGTACTTC CAISARGTSGTSFHEQYF
TRBJ2-3 - TRBV29-1 - TGCAGCGTTGACGGACGGGACACAGATACGCAGTATTTT CSVDGRDTDTQYF
TRBJ1-1 - TRBV4-3 - TGCGCCAGCAGCCAAGATCGGAACAGGGCGAACACTGAAGCTTTCTTT CASSQDRNRANTEAFF
TRBJ2-7 - TRBV7-2 - TGTGCCAGCAGCTCAGGTAAACAGGGACGCGAGCAGTACTTC CASSSGKQGREQYF
TRBJ2-7 TRBD2 TRBV15 - TGTGCCACCAGCTGTGAGTCTCACGGGACTAGCGGGAGGTCTCACTCCTACGAGCAGTACTTC CATSCESHGTSGRSHSYEQYF
TRBJ2-3 - TRBV14 - TGTGCCAGCAGTCAATCTAATGAACAGGCTAGCGAGACAGATACGCAGTATTTT CASSQSNEQASETDTQYF
TRBJ1-5 - TRBV19 - TGTGCCAGTAATGACAGTAATCAGCCCCAGCATTTT CASNDSNQPQHF
TRBJ2-7 - TRBV6-6 - TGTGCCAGCAGTTACTCAGACCGGGGACAAGAGCAGTACTTC CASSYSDRGQEQYF
TRBJ1-4 TRBD1 TRBV28 - TGTGCCAGCAGTCACCAGACCCGCAAGGACAGGGAATTTGGGGAAAAACTGTTTTTT CASSHQTRKDREFGEKLFF
TRBJ2-4 - TRBV9 - TGTGCCAGCAGCGAGGACACATTAGCCAAAAACATTCAGTACTTC CASSEDTLAKNIQYF
TRBJ2-4 - TRBV4-2 - TGTGCCAGCAGCCAAGGGAGGGGGGGGGAGGCCAAAAACATTCAGTACTTC CASSQGRGGEAKNIQYF
TRBJ2-3 TRBD2 TRBV6-6 - TGTGCCAGCATAGGTAGCGGGGGCACAGATACGCAGTATTTT CASIGSGGTDTQYF
TRBJ2-1 TRBD1 TRBV5-5 once TGTGCCAGCAGCTTGGGGAGGACAGGGAAGCATGAGCAGTTCTTC CASSLGRTGKHEQFF
TRBJ2-7 - TRBV28 - TGTGCCAGCAGTTTCCCGCTAGCCACCTACGAGCAGTACTTC CASSFPLATYEQYF
TRBJ2-5 - TRBV9 - TGTGCCAGCAGCGCTCCTCAGGGGGAGACCCAGTACTTC CASSAPQGETQYF
TRBJ1-4 - TRBV4-1 once TGCGCCAGCAGCCAAGAAAGCAGGGATGATGAAAAACTGTTTTTT CASSQESRDDEKLFF
TRBJ2-1 TRBD2 TRBV2 - TGTGCCAGCAGCCCGGGGACTAGCGGGAGCGCTGATCTTGAGCAGTTCTTC CASSPGTSGSADLEQFF
TRBJ2-7 TRBD2 TRBV7-8 once TGTGCCAGCAGCTTAGTGGTTGCCCGTGGGGGGGCCTACGAGCAGTACTTC CASSLVVARGGAYEQYF
TRBJ1-4 - TRBV10-3 once TGTGCCATCAGTGAGTCGGCGGGTCAACAACGGGATGAAAAACTGTTTTTT CAISESAGQQRDEKLFF